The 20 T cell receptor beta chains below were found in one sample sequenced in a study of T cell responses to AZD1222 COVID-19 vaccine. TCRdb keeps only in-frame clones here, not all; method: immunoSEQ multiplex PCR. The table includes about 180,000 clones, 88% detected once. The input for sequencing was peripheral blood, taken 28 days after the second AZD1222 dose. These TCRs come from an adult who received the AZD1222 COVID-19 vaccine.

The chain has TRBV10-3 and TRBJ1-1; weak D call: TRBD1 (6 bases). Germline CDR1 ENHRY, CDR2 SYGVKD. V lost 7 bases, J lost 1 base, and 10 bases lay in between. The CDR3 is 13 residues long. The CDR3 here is CAITRTENTEAFF. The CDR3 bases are TGTGCCATCACCCGGACAGAGAACACTGAAGCTTTCTTT.

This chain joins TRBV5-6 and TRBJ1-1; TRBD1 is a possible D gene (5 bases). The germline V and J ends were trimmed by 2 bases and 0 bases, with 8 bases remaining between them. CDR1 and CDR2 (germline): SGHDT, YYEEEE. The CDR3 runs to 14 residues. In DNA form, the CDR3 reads TGTGCCAGCAGCTTCGAGGACATGAACACTGAAGCTTTCTTT. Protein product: CASSFEDMNTEAFF.

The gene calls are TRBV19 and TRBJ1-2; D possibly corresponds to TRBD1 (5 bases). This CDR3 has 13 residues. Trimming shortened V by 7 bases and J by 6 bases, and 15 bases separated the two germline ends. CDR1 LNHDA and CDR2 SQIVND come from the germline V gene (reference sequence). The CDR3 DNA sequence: TGTGCCAGTATGAAACAGGCCTGGGATGGCTACACCTTC. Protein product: CASMKQAWDGYTF.

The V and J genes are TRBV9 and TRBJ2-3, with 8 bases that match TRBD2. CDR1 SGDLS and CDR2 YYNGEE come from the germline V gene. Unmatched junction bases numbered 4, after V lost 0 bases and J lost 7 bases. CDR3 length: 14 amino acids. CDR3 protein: CASSVDGGANTQYF. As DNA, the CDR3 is TGTGCCAGCAGCGTAGACGGGGGGGCAAATACGCAGTATTTT.

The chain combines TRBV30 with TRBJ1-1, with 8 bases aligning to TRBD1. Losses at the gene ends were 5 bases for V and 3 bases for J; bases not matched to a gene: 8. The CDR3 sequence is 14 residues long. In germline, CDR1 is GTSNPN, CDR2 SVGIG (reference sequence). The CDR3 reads CAWLPDREHTEAFF. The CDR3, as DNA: TGTGCCTGGCTACCGGACAGGGAGCACACTGAAGCTTTCTTT.

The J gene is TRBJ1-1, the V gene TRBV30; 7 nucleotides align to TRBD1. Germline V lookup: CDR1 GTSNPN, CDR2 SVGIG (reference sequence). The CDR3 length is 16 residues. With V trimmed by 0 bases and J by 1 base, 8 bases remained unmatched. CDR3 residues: CAWSVRRGPGNTEAFF. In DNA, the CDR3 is TGTGCCTGGAGTGTAAGGAGGGGGCCTGGGAACACTGAAGCTTTCTTT.

CDR3 nucleotide sequence: TGTGCCAGCAGCTTATTTGGAGGGACAGGGGGCGGTAGCACTGAAGCTTTCTTT. Residues: CASSLFGGTGGGSTEAFF. The J gene is TRBJ1-1, the V gene TRBV5-8, with TRBD1 identical over 12 bases. This CDR3 comprises 18 residues. The germline gives CDR1 SGHTS, CDR2 YDEGEE. V shed 2 bases and J 4 bases; nucleotides not matched to a gene: 12.

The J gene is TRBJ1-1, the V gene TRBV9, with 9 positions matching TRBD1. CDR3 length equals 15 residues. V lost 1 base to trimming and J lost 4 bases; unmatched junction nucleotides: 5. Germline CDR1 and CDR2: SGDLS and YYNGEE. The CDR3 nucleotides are TGTGCCAGCAGCGTATACCGGACAGGGGCCACTGAAGCTTTCTTT. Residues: CASSVYRTGATEAFF. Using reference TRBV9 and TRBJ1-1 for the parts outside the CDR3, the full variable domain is DSGVTQTPKHLITATGQRVTLRCSPRSGDLSVYWYQQSLDQGLQFLIQYYNGEERAKGNILERFSAQQFPDLHSELNLSSLELGDSALYFCASSVYRTGATEAFFGQGTRLTVV.

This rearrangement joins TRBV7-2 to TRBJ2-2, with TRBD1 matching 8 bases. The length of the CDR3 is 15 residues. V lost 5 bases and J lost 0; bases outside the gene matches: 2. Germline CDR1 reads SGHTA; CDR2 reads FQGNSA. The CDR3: CASSRDRSNTGELFF. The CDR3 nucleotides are TGTGCCAGCAGCCGGGACAGGTCGAACACCGGGGAGCTGTTTTTT. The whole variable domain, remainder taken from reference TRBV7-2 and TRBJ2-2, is GAGVSQSPSNKVTEKGKDVELRCDPISGHTALYWYRQSLGQGLEFLIYFQGNSAPDKSGLPSDRFSAERTGGSVSTLTIQRTQQEDSAVYLCASSRDRSNTGELFFGEGSRLTVL.

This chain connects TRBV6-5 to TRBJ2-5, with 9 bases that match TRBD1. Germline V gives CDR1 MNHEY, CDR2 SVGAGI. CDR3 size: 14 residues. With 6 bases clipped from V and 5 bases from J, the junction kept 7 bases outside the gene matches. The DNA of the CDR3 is TGTGCCAGCAGGGGGCCACAGGGGGCCGAGACCCAGTACTTC. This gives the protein CASRGPQGAETQYF.

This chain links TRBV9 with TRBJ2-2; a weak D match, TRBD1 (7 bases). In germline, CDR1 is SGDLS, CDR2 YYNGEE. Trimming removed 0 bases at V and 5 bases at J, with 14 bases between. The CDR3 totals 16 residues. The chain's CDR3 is CASSVAPTGRTGELFF. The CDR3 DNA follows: TGTGCCAGCAGCGTAGCCCCGACAGGGAGGACCGGGGAGCTGTTTTTT.

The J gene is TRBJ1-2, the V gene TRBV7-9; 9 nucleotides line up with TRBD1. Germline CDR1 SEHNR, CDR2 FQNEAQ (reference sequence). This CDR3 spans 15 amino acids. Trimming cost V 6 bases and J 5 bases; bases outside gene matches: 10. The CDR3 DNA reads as TGTGCCAGCAGTAAGGACAGGGGACTAGGTTATGGCTACACCTTC. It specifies CASSKDRGLGYGYTF.

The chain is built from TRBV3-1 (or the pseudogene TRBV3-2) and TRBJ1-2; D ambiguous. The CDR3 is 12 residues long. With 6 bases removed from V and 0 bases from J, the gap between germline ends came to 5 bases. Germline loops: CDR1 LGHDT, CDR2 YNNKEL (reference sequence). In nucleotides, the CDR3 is TGTGCCAGCAGAGGACCTAACTATGGCTACACCTTC. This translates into CASRGPNYGYTF.

CDR3 DNA: TGCAGCGTTGAGGCTAGGTCGCAGGGGGCACACACTGAAGCTTTCTTT. Its protein is CSVEARSQGAHTEAFF. The chain couples TRBV29-1 to TRBJ1-1, with 8 nucleotides matching TRBD1. CDR1 and CDR2 from the germline V gene are SQVTM and ANQGSEA. This CDR3 comprises 16 residues. Unmatched junction bases numbered 12, after V lost 3 bases and J lost 3 bases.

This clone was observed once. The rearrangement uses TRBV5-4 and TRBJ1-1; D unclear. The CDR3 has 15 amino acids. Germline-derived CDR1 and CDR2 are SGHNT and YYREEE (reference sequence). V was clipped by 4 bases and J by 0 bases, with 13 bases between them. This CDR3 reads CASSPGSALNTEAFF. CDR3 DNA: TGTGCCAGCAGCCCGGGGAGTGCCTTGAACACTGAAGCTTTCTTT.

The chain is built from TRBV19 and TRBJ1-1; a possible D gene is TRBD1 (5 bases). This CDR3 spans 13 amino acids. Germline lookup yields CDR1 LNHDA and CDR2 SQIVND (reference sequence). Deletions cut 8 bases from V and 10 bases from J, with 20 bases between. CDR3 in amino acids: CASSPGRQLGAFF. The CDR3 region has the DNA TGTGCCAGTTCGCCGGGACGGCAGCTAGGAGCTTTCTTT.

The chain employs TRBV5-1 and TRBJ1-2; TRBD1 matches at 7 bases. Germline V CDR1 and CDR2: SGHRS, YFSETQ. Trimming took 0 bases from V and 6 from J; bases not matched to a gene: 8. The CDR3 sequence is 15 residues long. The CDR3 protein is CASSLARTGRDGYTF. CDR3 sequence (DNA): TGCGCCAGCAGCTTGGCCCGGACAGGCAGGGATGGCTACACCTTC.

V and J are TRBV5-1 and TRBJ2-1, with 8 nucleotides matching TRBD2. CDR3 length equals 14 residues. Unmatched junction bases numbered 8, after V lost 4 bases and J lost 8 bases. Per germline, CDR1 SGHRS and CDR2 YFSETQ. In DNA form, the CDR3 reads TGCGCCAGCAGCGATCGGGGGGGCCGGGATGAGCAGTTCTTC. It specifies CASSDRGGRDEQFF.

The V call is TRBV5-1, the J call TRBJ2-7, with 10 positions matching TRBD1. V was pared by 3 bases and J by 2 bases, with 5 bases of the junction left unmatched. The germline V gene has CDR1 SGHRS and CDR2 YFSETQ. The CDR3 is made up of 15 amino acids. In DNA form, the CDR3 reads TGCGCCAGCAGCTGGGCGACAGGGGGCACCTACGAGCAGTACTTC. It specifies CASSWATGGTYEQYF.

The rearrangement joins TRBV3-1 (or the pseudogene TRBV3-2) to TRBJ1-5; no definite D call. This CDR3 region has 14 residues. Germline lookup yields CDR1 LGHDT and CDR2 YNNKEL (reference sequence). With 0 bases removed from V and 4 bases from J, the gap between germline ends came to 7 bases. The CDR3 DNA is TGTGCCAGCAGCCAAGATTTCGGGAATCAGCCCCAGCATTTT. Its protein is CASSQDFGNQPQHF.